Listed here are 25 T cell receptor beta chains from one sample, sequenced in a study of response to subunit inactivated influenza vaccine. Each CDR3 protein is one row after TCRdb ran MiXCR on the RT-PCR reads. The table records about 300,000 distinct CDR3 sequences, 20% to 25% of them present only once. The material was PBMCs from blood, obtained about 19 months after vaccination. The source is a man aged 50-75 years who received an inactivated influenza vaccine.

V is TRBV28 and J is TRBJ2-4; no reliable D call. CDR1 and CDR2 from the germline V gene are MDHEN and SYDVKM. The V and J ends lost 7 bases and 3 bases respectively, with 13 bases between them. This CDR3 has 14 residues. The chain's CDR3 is CASTPWGDKNIQYF. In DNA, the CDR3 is TGTGCCAGCACCCCCTGGGGTGACAAAAACATTCAGTACTTC.

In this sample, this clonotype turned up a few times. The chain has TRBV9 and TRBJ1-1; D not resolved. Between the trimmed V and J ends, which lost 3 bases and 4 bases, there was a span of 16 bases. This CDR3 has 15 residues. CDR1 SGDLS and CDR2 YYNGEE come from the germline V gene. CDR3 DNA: TGTGCCAGCAGCGCCAGCCCATTAAGAAGCACTGAAGCTTTCTTT. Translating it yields CASSASPLRSTEAFF.

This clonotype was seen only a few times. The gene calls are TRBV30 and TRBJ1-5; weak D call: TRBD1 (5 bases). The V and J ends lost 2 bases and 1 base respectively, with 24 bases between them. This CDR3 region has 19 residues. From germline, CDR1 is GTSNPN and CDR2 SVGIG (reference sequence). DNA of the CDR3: TGTGCCTGGAGTACCCACCGGGCAGGGATGGGGGGGAGCAATCAGCCCCAGCATTTT. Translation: CAWSTHRAGMGGSNQPQHF.

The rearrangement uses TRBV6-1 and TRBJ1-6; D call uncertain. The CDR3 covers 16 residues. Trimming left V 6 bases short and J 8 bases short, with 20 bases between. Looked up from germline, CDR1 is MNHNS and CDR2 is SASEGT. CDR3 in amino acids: CASRETLYWEDSPLHF. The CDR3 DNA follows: TGTGCCAGCAGAGAGACCCTATACTGGGAGGATTCACCCCTCCACTTT.

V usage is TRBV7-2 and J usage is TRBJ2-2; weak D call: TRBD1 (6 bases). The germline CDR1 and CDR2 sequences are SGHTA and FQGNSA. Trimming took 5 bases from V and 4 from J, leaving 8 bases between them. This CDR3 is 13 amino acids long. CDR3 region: CASSTGPTGELFF. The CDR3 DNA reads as TGTGCCAGCAGCACAGGGCCCACCGGGGAGCTGTTTTTT.

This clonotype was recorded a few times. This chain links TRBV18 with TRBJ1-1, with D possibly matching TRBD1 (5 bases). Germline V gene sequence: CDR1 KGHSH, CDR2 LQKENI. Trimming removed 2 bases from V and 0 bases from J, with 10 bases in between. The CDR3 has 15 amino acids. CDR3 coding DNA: TGTGCCAGCTCACCATTCGTACAGGTGAACACTGAAGCTTTCTTT. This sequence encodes CASSPFVQVNTEAFF. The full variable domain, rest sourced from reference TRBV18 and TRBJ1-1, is NAGVMQNPRHLVRRRGQEARLRCSPMKGHSHVYWYRQLPEEGLKFMVYLQKENIIDESGMPKERFSAEFPKEGPSILRIQQVVRGDSAAYFCASSPFVQVNTEAFFGQGTRLTVV.

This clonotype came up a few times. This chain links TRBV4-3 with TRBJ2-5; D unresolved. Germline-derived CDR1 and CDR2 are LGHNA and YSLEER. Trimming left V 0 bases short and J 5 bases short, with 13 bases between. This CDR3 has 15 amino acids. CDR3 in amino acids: CASSQDYWGWETQYF. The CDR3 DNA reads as TGCGCCAGCAGCCAAGATTATTGGGGATGGGAGACCCAGTACTTC.

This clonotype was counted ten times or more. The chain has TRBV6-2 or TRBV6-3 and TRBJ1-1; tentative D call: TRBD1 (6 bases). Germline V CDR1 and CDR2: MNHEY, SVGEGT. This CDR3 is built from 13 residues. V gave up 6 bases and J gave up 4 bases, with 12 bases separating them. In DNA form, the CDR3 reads TGTGCCAGCAGAAGGGGAGGGGGCACTGAAGCTTTCTTT. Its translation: CASRRGGGTEAFF.

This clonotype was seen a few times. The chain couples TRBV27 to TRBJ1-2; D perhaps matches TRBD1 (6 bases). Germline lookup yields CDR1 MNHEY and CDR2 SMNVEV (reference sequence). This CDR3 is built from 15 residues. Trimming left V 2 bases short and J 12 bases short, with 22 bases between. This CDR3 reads CASSLPPPGEYNDTF. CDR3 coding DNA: TGTGCCAGCAGTTTACCCCCTCCAGGGGAATATAATGACACCTTC.

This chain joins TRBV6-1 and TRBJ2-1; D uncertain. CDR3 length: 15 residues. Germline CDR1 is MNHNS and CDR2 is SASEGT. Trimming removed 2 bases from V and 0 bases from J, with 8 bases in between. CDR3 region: CASSESASSYNEQFF. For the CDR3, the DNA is TGTGCCAGCAGTGAATCGGCAAGCTCCTACAATGAGCAGTTCTTC.

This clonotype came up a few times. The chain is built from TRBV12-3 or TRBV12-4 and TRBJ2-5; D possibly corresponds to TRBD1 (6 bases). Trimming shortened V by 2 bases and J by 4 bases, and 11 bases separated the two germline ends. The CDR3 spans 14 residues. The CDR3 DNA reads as TGTGCCAGCAGTTTAACAGGGATCCCAGAGACCCAGTACTTC. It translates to CASSLTGIPETQYF.

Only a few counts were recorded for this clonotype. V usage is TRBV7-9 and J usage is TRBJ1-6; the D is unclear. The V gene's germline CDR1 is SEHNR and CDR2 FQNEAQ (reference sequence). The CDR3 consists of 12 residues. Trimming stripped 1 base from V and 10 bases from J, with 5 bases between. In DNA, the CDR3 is TGTGCCAGCAGCTTAGAGGCATCACCCCTCCACTTT. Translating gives CASSLEASPLHF. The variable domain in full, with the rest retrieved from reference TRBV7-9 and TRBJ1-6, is DTGVSQNPRHKITKRGQNVTFRCDPISEHNRLYWYRQTLGQGPEFLTYFQNEAQLEKSRLLSDRFSAERPKGSFSTLEIQRTEQGDSAMYLCASSLEASPLHFGNGTRLTVT.

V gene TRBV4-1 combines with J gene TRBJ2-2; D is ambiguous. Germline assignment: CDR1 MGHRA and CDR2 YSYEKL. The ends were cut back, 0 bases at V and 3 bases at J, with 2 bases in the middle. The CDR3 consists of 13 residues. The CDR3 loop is CASSQEYTGELFF. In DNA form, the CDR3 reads TGCGCCAGCAGCCAAGAGTACACCGGGGAGCTGTTTTTT.

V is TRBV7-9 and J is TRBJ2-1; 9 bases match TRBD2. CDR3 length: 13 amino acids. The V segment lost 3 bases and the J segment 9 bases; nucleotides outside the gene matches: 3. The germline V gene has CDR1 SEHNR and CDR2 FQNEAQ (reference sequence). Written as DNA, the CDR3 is TGTGCCAGCAGCTTGAGCGGGAGGAGTGAGCAGTTCTTC. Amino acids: CASSLSGRSEQFF.

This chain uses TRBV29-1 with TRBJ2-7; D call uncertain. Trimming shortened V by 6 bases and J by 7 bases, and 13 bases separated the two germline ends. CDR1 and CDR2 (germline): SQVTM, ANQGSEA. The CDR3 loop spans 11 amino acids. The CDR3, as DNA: TGCAGCGTGGGGATATCAGAAGAGCAGTACTTC. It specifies CSVGISEEQYF.

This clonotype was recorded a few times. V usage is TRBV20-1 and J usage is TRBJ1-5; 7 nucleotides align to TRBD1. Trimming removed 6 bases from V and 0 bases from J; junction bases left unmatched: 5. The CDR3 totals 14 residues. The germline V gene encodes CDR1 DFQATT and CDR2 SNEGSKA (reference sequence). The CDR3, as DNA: TGCAGTGCCCGAGGGACAGCTAGCAATCAGCCCCAGCATTTT. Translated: CSARGTASNQPQHF.

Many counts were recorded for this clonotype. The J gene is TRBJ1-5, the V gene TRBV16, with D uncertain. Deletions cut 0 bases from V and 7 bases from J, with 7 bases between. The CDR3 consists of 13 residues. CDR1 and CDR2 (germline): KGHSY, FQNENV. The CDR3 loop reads CASSQSKTQPQHF. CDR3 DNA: TGTGCCAGCAGCCAATCTAAAACGCAGCCCCAGCATTTT.

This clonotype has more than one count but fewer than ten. DNA of the CDR3: TGTGCTAGTGGTCTCGTGTTAGGGGACTCTGGGGACATGAACACTGAAGCTTTCTTT. Protein sequence: CASGLVLGDSGDMNTEAFF. The rearrangement uses TRBV12-5 and TRBJ1-1; the D gene is possibly TRBD1 (6 bases). Germline V gives CDR1 LGHNT, CDR2 FRNRAP. Trimming took off 5 bases at V and 0 bases at J, with 25 bases between the two ends. This CDR3 contains 19 residues.

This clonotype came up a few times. Written as DNA, the CDR3 is TGTGCCAGCCGCTGGACTCTGGGGGCGGGTACGCAGTATTTT. Translated, it gives CASRWTLGAGTQYF. The chain couples TRBV28 to TRBJ2-3; D may be TRBD1 (6 bases). CDR1 is MDHEN and CDR2 is SYDVKM in the germline V gene. V was pared by 8 bases and J by 8 bases, with 20 bases between. This CDR3 is 14 amino acids long.

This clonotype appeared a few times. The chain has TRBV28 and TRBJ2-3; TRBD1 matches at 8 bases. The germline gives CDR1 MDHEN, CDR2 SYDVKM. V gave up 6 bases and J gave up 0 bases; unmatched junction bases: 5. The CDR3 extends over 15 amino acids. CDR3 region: CASRKGDRSTDTQYF. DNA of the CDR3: TGTGCCAGCAGGAAGGGGGACAGGAGCACAGATACGCAGTATTTT.

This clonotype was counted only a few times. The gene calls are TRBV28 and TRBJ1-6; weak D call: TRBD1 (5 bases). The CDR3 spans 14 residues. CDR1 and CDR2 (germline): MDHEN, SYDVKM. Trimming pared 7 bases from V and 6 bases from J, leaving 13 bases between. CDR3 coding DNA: TGTGCCAGCAAAAACAGGTCCCTTAATTCACCCCTCCACTTT. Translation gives CASKNRSLNSPLHF.

For the CDR3, the DNA is TGTGCCAGCAGTTTCGACAGGGGCATGCATGAGCAGTTCTTC. This gives the protein CASSFDRGMHEQFF. The chain carries TRBV28 and TRBJ2-1, with TRBD1 matching 8 bases. Germline trimming cut 3 bases from V and 8 bases from J; bases unmatched to any gene: 6. The CDR3 is 14 residues long. Germline CDR1 is MDHEN and CDR2 is SYDVKM.

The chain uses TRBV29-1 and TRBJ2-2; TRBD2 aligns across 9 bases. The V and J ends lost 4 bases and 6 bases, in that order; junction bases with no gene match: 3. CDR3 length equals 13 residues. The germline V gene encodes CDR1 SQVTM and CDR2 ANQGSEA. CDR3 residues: CSVGGRASGELFF. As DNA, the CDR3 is TGCAGCGTTGGCGGGAGGGCCTCCGGGGAGCTGTTTTTT.

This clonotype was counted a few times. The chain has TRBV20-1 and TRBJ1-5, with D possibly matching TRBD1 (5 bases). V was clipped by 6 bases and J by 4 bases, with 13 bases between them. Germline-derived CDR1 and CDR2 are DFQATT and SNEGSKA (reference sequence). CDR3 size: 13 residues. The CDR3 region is CSAGVNSNQPQHF. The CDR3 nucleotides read TGCAGTGCAGGGGTCAATTCAAATCAGCCCCAGCATTTT.

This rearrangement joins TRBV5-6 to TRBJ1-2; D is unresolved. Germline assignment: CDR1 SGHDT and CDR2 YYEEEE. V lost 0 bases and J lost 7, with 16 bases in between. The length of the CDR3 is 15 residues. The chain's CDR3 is CASSLAMVTIGGYTF. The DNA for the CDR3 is TGTGCCAGCAGCTTGGCTATGGTAACTATAGGTGGCTACACCTTC.